The next 21 T cell receptor beta chains were all read from a single sample in a study of OX40 agonist ivuxolimab in advanced cancers. Sequencing used immunoSEQ multiplex PCR; TCRdb keeps in-frame clones, though not all of them. The table records tens of thousands of clones, about 86% of them present only once. Sequencing used CD4+ or CD8+ T cells sorted from blood, obtained in a trial of the OX40 agonist ivuxolimab. The receptors come from an adult with an advanced solid tumor such as melanoma, head and neck, liver or kidney cancer.

Only one count was recorded for this clone. This chain links TRBV19 with TRBJ2-2, with D possibly matching TRBD2 (6 bases). Germline V lookup: CDR1 LNHDA, CDR2 SQIVND (reference sequence). The CDR3 consists of 14 residues. The germline V and J ends were trimmed by 7 bases and 5 bases, with 14 bases remaining between them. The CDR3 sequence is CASTLRENTGELFF. CDR3 nucleotide sequence: TGTGCCAGTACTCTCCGGGAGAATACCGGGGAGCTGTTTTTT.

The chain carries TRBV27 and TRBJ1-4; D is unresolved. The ends were cut back, 0 bases at V and 3 bases at J, with 8 bases in the middle. Germline loops: CDR1 MNHEY, CDR2 SMNVEV (reference sequence). The CDR3 runs to 15 residues. CDR3 coding DNA: TGTGCCAGCAGTTTATCGGGTTTGTCTAATGAAAAACTGTTTTTT. This gives the protein CASSLSGLSNEKLFF.

The chain couples TRBV28 to TRBJ2-7, with 7 bases fitting TRBD2. Germline CDR1 is MDHEN and CDR2 is SYDVKM. J gave up 8 bases and V 3 bases, and 7 bases lay outside the gene matches. This CDR3 is built from 13 residues. CDR3 in amino acids: CASSLPGEGKQYF. The DNA for the CDR3 is TGTGCCAGCAGTTTGCCTGGGGAGGGAAAGCAGTACTTC.

The chain is built from TRBV5-4 and TRBJ1-4; 8 nucleotides agree with TRBD1. This CDR3 comprises 14 residues. Looked up from germline, CDR1 is SGHNT and CDR2 is YYREEE (reference sequence). V shed 4 bases, J shed 4 bases, and the junction held 3 bases outside the gene matches. CDR3 region: CASSQGQDNEKLFF. In nucleotides, the CDR3 is TGTGCCAGCAGCCAGGGACAGGATAATGAAAAACTGTTTTTT.

This chain links TRBV28 with TRBJ2-7; D is possibly TRBD2 (6 bases). V was trimmed by 5 bases and J by 2 bases, leaving 13 bases between them. The CDR3 is 14 amino acids. Germline lookup yields CDR1 MDHEN and CDR2 SYDVKM. CDR3 DNA sequence: TGTGCCAGCAGTCCAGGAGGGCCCACCTACGAGCAGTACTTC. It codes for CASSPGGPTYEQYF.

This chain connects TRBV7-9 to TRBJ2-6, with D possibly matching TRBD1 (6 bases). Germline V gene data show CDR1 as SEHNR and CDR2 as FQNEAQ (reference sequence). The CDR3 sequence is 18 residues long. V lost 1 base, J lost 0 bases, and 13 bases lay in between. The CDR3 loop reads CASSLVGGYSSGANVLTF. CDR3 in DNA: TGTGCCAGCAGCTTAGTAGGGGGTTATAGCTCTGGGGCCAACGTCCTGACTTTC. Full variable domain (remainder filled in from reference TRBV7-9 and TRBJ2-6): DTGVSQNPRHKITKRGQNVTFRCDPISEHNRLYWYRQTLGQGPEFLTYFQNEAQLEKSRLLSDRFSAERPKGSFSTLEIQRTEQGDSAMYLCASSLVGGYSSGANVLTFGAGSRLTVL.

This chain connects TRBV5-1 to TRBJ1-2; 9 bases line up with TRBD1. The CDR3 has 15 amino acids. CDR1 is SGHRS and CDR2 is YFSETQ in the germline V gene. Trimming cost V 3 bases and J 8 bases; bases outside gene matches: 11. CDR3 amino acids: CASSYTEGQGQGYTF. For the CDR3, the DNA is TGCGCCAGCAGCTACACCGAAGGACAGGGGCAAGGCTACACCTTC. The whole variable domain, filled in from reference TRBV5-1 and TRBJ1-2, reads KAGVTQTPRYLIKTRGQQVTLSCSPISGHRSVSWYQQTPGQGLQFLFEYFSETQRNKGNFPGRFSGRQFSNSRSEMNVSTLELGDSALYLCASSYTEGQGQGYTFGSGTRLTVV.

The rearrangement joins TRBV6-5 to TRBJ2-4, with no clear D. The V end was cut by 3 bases, the J end by 0 bases, with 12 bases between. The CDR3 is 16 amino acids. Germline assignment: CDR1 MNHEY and CDR2 SVGAGI. CDR3 residues: CASSYRTALAKNIQYF. The DNA for the CDR3 is TGTGCCAGCAGTTATAGAACAGCCCTAGCCAAAAACATTCAGTACTTC.

The chain is built from TRBV10-3 and TRBJ2-1; either TRBD1 or TRBD2 may fit D (6 bases each). The CDR3 has 14 residues. V dropped 4 bases and J dropped 5 bases, with 12 bases sitting between them. Germline CDR1 reads ENHRY; CDR2 reads SYGVKD. The CDR3 nucleotides read TGTGCCATCAGTGCGGGGGCTCGGGACAATGAGCAGTTCTTC. Translating gives CAISAGARDNEQFF.

The CDR3 region has the DNA TGTGCCAGCAGCCCGGACGTCGCTAACTATGGCTACACCTTC. Amino acid sequence: CASSPDVANYGYTF. The gene calls are TRBV7-9 and TRBJ1-2, with D unresolved. Trimming removed 5 bases at V and 0 bases at J, with 10 bases between. The germline gives CDR1 SEHNR, CDR2 FQNEAQ (reference sequence). The CDR3 is 14 amino acids.

The chain uses TRBV4-3 and TRBJ2-7, with 8 bases lining up with TRBD2. The V and J ends lost 2 bases and 2 bases, in that order; junction bases with no gene match: 5. The germline V gene has CDR1 LGHNA and CDR2 YSLEER. This CDR3 is 15 amino acids long. The CDR3 coding sequence is TGCGCCAGCAGCCAATCGGTAGCGGGACCCTACGAGCAGTACTTC. This sequence encodes CASSQSVAGPYEQYF.

This clone was counted a few times. The genes are TRBV27 and TRBJ2-2; no reliable D call. This CDR3 has 14 amino acids. CDR1 and CDR2 (germline): MNHEY, SMNVEV (reference sequence). V lost 5 bases and J 2 bases, leaving 9 bases between the germline ends. In nucleotides, the CDR3 is TGTGCCAGCAGTCCCTTAGGTAACACCGGGGAGCTGTTTTTT. This encodes CASSPLGNTGELFF.

The rearrangement links TRBV27 to TRBJ2-7; 10 positions agree with TRBD2. CDR1 MNHEY and CDR2 SMNVEV come from the germline V gene (reference sequence). With V trimmed by 5 bases and J by 5 bases, 9 bases remained unmatched. The CDR3 length is 15 residues. The CDR3 DNA reads as TGTGCCAGCAGTCTACAAGCGGGAGGGACCCACGAGCAGTACTTC. As protein: CASSLQAGGTHEQYF.

The genes are TRBV28 and TRBJ2-7; 12 bases map to TRBD1. This CDR3 spans 12 amino acids. Germline CDR1 reads MDHEN; CDR2 reads SYDVKM. Unmatched junction bases numbered 2, after V lost 8 bases and J lost 6 bases. The CDR3, as DNA: TGTGCCAGCGGGACAGGGGGCTTCGAGCAGTACGTC. Encoded protein: CASGTGGFEQYV.

The chain has TRBV5-1 and TRBJ2-1; 9 nucleotides agree with TRBD2. The CDR3 totals 15 residues. The trim removed 0 bases at V and 4 bases at J, leaving 2 bases unmatched. Looked up from germline, CDR1 is SGHRS and CDR2 is YFSETQ. The CDR3 DNA sequence: TGCGCCAGCAGCTTGGGACTAGCGGCTTACAATGAGCAGTTCTTC. Residues: CASSLGLAAYNEQFF.

This chain links TRBV28 with TRBJ1-4; D may be TRBD1 (6 bases). Per the germline V gene, CDR1 is MDHEN and CDR2 is SYDVKM. Trimming took 4 bases from V and 8 from J, leaving 17 bases between them. The CDR3 is 15 amino acids. The CDR3 is CASSSGGGATEKLFF. The DNA of the CDR3 is TGTGCCAGCAGTTCCGGGGGCGGGGCCACGGAAAAACTGTTTTTT.

The CDR3 protein is CSASFGTEAFF. The CDR3 DNA is TGCAGTGCTAGTTTCGGCACTGAAGCTTTCTTT. The V gene is TRBV20-1, the J gene TRBJ1-1; D gene uncertain. Germline values: CDR1 DFQATT, CDR2 SNEGSKA (reference sequence). The CDR3 loop spans 11 amino acids. The V and J ends lost 3 bases and 4 bases respectively, with 6 bases between them.

The chain carries TRBV7-9 and TRBJ1-4; D remains unclear. Germline CDR1 and CDR2: SEHNR and FQNEAQ (reference sequence). The CDR3 contains 13 residues. Trimming removed 5 bases from V and 4 bases from J, with 8 bases in between. The CDR3 bases are TGTGCCAGCAGCCCACGTAATAATGAAAAACTGTTTTTT. Amino acid sequence: CASSPRNNEKLFF.

For the CDR3, the DNA is TGTGCCACCAGCAGAGAAACGGGACAGGGGGCTGAAAAACTGTTTTTT. The encoded protein is CATSRETGQGAEKLFF. The chain employs TRBV15 and TRBJ1-4; 12 bases agree with TRBD1. The V gene's germline CDR1 is LNHNV and CDR2 YYDKDF (reference sequence). This CDR3 comprises 16 residues. The V and J ends lost 0 bases and 7 bases, in that order; junction bases with no gene match: 3. The full variable domain, in which reference TRBV15 and TRBJ1-4 provide the parts outside the CDR3, is DAMVIQNPRYQVTQFGKPVTLSCSQTLNHNVMYWYQQKSSQAPKLLFHYYDKDFNNEADTPDNFQSRRPNTSFCFLDIRSPGLGDTAMYLCATSRETGQGAEKLFFGSGTQLSVL.

The chain employs TRBV15 and TRBJ2-5, with 11 bases lining up with TRBD2. Unmatched junction bases numbered 5, after V lost 5 bases and J lost 0 bases. The germline V gene encodes CDR1 LNHNV and CDR2 YYDKDF (reference sequence). The CDR3 consists of 16 residues. The CDR3 DNA is TGTGCCACCAGCGGTGTAGCGGGGGGGTACCAAGAGACCCAGTACTTC. It yields the protein CATSGVAGGYQETQYF.

This clone was found a few times. This chain joins TRBV10-1 and TRBJ1-6; 7 nucleotides match TRBD1. The CDR3 runs to 14 residues. The junction had 9 bases not matched to a gene; V was cut back by 11 bases and J by 5 bases. Germline V gives CDR1 WNHNN, CDR2 SYGVQD (reference sequence). CDR3 in amino acids: CAVHPGQDNSPLHF. CDR3 nucleotide sequence: TGCGCCGTCCACCCTGGACAGGATAATTCACCCCTCCACTTT.